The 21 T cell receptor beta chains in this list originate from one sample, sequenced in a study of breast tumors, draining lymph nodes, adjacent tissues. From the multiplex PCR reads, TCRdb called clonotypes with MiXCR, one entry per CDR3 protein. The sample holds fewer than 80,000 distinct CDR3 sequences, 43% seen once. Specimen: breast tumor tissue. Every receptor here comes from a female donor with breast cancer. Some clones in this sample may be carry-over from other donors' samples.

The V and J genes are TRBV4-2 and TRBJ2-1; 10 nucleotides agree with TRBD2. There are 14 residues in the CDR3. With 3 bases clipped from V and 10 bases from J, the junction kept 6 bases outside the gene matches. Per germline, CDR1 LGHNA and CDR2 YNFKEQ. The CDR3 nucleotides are TGTGCCAGCAGCCAGGTACTAGCGGGGAGCGAGCAGTTCTTC. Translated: CASSQVLAGSEQFF.

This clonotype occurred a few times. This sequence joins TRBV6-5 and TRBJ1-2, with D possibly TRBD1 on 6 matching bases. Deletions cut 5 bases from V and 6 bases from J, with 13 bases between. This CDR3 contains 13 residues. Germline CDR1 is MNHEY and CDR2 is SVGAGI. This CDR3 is CASSHGGPDGYTF. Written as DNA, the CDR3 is TGTGCCAGCAGTCACGGGGGCCCGGATGGCTACACCTTC.

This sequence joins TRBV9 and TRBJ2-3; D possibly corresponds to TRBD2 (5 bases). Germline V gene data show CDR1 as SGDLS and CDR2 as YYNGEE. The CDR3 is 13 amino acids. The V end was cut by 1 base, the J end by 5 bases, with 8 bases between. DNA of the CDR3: TGTGCCAGCAGCGTACGGGCGGGAGATACGCAGTATTTT. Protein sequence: CASSVRAGDTQYF.

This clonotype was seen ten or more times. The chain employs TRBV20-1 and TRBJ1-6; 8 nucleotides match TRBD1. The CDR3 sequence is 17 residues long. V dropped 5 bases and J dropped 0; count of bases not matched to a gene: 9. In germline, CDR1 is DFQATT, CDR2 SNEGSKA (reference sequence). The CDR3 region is CSALDRVGGSYNSPLHF. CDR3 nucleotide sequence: TGCAGTGCTCTGGACAGGGTGGGGGGCTCCTATAATTCACCCCTCCACTTT.

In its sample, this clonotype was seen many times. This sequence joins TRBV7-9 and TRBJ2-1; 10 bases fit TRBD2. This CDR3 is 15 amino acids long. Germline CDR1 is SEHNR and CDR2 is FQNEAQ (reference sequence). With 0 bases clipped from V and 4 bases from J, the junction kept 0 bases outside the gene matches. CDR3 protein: CASSLATSGYNEQFF. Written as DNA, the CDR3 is TGTGCCAGCAGCTTAGCGACTAGCGGGTACAATGAGCAGTTCTTC.

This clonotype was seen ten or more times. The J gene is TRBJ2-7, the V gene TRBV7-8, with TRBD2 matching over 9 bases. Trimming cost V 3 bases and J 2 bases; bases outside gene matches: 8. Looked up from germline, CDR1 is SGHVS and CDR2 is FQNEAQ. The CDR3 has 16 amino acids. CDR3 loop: CASSFRFSGGTYEQYF. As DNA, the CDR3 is TGTGCCAGCAGCTTCAGGTTTAGCGGGGGCACCTACGAGCAGTACTTC.

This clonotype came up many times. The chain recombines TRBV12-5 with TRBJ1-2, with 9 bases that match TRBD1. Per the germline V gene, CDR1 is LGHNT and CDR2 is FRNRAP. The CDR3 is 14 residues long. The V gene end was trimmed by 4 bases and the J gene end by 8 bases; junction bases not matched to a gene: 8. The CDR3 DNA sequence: TGTGCTAGTGGTTCGATACAGGGGGCGGGAGGCTACACCTTC. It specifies CASGSIQGAGGYTF.

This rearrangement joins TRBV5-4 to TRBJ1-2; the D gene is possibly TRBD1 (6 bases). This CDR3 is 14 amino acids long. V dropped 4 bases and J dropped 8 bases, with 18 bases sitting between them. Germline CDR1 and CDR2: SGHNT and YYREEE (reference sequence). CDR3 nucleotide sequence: TGTGCCAGCAGCCCTAGCGGGGGGGCTGGAGGCTACACCTTC. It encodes CASSPSGGAGGYTF.

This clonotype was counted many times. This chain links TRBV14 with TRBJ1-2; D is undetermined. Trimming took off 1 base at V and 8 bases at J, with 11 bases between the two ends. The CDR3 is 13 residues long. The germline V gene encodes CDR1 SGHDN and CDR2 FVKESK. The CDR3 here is CASSQVAVGGYTF. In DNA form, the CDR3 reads TGTGCCAGCAGCCAAGTCGCCGTAGGAGGCTACACCTTC.

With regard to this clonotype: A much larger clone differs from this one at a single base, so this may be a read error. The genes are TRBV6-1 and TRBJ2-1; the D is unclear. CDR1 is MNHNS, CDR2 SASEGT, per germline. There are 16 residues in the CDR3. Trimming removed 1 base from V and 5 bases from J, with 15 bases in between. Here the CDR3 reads CASSEVSARLHNEQFF. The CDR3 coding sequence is TGTGCCAGCAGTGAAGTTTCAGCGCGATTACACAATGAGCAGTTCTTC.

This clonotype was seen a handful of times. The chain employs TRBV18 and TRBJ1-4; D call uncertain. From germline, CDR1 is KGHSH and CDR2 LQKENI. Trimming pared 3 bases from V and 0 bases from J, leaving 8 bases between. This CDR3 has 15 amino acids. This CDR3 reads CASSPGKTTNEKLFF. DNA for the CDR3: TGTGCCAGCTCACCGGGGAAAACAACTAATGAAAAACTGTTTTTT. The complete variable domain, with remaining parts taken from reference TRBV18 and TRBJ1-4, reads NAGVMQNPRHLVRRRGQEARLRCSPMKGHSHVYWYRQLPEEGLKFMVYLQKENIIDESGMPKERFSAEFPKEGPSILRIQQVVRGDSAAYFCASSPGKTTNEKLFFGSGTQLSVL.

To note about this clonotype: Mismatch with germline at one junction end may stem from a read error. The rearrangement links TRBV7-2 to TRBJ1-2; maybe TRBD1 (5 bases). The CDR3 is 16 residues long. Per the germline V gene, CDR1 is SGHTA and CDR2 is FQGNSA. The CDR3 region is CAGSYLNTDGGYGYTF. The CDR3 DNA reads TGTGCCGGCAGCTATTTGAACACTGACGGGGGCTATGGCTACACCTTC.

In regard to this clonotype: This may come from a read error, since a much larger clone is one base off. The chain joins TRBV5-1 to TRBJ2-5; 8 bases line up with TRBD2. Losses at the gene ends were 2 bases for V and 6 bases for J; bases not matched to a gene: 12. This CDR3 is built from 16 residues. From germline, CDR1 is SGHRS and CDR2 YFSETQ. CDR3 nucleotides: TGCGCCAGCAGCTTAACCCCGAGCGGGGGAGGGAAGACCCAGTACTTC. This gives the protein CASSLTPSGGGKTQYF.

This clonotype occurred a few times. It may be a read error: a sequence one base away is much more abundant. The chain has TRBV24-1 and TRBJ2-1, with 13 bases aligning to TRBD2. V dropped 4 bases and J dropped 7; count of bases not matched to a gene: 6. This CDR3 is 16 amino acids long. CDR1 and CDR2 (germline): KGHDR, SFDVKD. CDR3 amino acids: CATSDSGTSGKNEQFF. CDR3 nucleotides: TGTGCCACCAGTGACTCCGGGACTAGCGGGAAAAATGAGCAGTTCTTC.

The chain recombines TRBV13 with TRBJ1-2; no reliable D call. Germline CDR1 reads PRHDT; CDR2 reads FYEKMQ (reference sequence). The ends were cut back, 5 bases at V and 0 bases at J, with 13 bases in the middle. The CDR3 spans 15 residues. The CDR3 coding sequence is TGTGCCAGCAGCCTACAGCAGGAAGCTAACTATGGCTACACCTTC. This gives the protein CASSLQQEANYGYTF. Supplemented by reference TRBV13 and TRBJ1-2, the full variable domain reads AAGVIQSPRHLIKEKRETATLKCYPIPRHDTVYWYQQGPGQDPQFLISFYEKMQSDKGSIPDRFSAQQFSDYHSELNMSSLELGDSALYFCASSLQQEANYGYTFGSGTRLTVV.

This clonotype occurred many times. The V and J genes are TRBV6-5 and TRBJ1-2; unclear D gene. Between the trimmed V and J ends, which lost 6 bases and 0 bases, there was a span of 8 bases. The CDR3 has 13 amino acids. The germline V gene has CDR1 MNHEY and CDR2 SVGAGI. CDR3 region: CASRLGANYGYTF. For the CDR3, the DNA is TGTGCCAGCAGATTAGGTGCTAACTATGGCTACACCTTC.

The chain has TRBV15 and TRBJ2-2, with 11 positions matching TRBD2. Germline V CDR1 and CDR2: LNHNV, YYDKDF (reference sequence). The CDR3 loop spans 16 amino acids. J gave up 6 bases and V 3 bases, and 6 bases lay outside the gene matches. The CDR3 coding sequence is TGTGCCACCAGCAGGCCCGGGACTAGCGGTTCCGGGGAGCTGTTTTTT. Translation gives CATSRPGTSGSGELFF.

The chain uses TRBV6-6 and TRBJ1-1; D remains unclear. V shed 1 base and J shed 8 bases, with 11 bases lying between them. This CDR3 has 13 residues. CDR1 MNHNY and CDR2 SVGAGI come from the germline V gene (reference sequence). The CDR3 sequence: CASSYLGQGEAFF. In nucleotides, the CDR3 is TGTGCCAGCAGTTACTTGGGCCAAGGGGAAGCTTTCTTT.

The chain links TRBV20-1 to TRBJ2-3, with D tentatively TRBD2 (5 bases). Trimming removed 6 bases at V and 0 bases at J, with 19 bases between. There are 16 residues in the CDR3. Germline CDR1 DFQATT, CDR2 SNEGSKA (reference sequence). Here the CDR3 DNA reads TGCAGTGCCCACAGAGCTCGGCGGGCGAGCACAGATACGCAGTATTTT. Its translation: CSAHRARRASTDTQYF.

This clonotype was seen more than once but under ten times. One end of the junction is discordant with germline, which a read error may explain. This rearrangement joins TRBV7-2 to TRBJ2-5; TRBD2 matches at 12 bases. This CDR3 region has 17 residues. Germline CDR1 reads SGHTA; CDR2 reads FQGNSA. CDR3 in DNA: TGTGCCAGCAGCTTAGAGGCTAGCGGGGGGGCCTTTGAGACCCAGTGCTTC. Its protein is CASSLEASGGAFETQCF.

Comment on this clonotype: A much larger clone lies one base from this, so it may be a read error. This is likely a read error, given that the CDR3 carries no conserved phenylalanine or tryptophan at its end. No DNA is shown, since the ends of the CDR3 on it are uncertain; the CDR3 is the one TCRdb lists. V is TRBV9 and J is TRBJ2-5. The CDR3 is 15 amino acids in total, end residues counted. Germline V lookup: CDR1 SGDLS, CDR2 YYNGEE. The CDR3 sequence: CASSVGSTLQETPYL.